This TCR beta chain stems from a study of shared clonotypes between healthy human individuals. For this clone: Its antigen is currently unknown.

Authors' processing steps: Filtering was not the same, since immunoSEQ gave junction-only sequences without quality scores. Assay: immunoSEQ multiplex PCR; the TCRdb copy retains only in-frame clones and omits some. D and trimming were read from the DNA, whereas the V and J calls and clone size are those reported in that table. The repertoire holds around 2,100,000 clones, approximately 95% seen once, with more than 0.95% in the top ten. Study findings and constraints: The study found lower generation probabilities in non-shared clonotypes than in those shared by all four donors. The rarefaction results pointed to incomplete sorted-subset sequencing despite large depth. Compared with memory subsets, naive subsets generally had larger estimated richness.

Only CD45RO-negative cells positively selected for CCR7 counted as naive CD8 cells, so terminally differentiated effector memory CD45RA+ cells were excluded. The CDR3 totals 14 residues. The V end lost 0 bases, the J end lost 9 bases, and 13 bases lay between the germline ends. Germline lookup yields CDR1 SGDLS and CDR2 YYNGEE. This sequence originates from a young man in good health. The sample taken for sequencing was naive CD8+ T cells sorted from blood. This sequence joins TRBV9 and TRBJ2-1; D remains unclear. The CDR3 DNA reads as TGTGCCAGCAGCGTAGGAGGCCTAGACCCTGAGCAGTTCTTC. Its translation: CASSVGGLDPEQFF.